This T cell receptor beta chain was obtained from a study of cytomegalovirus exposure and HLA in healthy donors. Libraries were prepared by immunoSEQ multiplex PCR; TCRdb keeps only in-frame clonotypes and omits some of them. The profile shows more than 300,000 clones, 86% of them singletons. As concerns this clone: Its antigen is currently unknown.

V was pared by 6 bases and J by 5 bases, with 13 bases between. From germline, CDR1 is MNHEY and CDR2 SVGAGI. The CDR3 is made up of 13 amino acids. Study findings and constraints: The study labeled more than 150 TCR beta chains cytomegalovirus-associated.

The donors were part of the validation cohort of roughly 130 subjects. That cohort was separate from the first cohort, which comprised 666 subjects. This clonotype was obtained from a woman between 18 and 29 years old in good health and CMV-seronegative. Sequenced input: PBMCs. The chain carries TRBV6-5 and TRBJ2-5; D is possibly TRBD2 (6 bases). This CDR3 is CASRPAGRETQYF. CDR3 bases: TGTGCCAGCAGACCAGCGGGCAGGGAGACCCAGTACTTC.